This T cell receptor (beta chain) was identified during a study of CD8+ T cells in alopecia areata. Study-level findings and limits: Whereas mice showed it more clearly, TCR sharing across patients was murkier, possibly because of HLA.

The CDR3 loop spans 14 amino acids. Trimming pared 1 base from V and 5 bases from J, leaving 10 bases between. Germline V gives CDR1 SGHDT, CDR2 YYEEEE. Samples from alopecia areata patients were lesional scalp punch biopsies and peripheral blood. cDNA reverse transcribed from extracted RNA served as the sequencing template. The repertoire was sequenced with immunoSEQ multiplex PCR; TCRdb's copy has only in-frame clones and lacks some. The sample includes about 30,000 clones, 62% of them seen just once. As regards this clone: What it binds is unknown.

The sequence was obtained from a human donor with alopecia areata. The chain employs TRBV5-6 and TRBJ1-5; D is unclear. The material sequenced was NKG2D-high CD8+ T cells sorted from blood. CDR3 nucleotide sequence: TGTGCCAGCAGCTTGTCAGGACTGTATCAGCCCCAGCATTTT. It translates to CASSLSGLYQPQHF.